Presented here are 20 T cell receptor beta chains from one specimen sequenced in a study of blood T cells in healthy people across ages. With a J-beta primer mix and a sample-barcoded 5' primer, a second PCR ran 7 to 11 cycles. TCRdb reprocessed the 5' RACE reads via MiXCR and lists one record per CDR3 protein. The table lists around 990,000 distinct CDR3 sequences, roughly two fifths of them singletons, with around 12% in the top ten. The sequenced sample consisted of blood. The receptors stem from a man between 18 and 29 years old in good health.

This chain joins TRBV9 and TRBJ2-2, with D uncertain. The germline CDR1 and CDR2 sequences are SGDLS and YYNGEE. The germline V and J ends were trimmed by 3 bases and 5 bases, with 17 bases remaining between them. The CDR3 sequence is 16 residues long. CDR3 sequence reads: CASSAGGSLVTGELFF. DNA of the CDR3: TGTGCCAGCAGCGCTGGTGGGTCCCTAGTTACCGGGGAGCTGTTTTTT.

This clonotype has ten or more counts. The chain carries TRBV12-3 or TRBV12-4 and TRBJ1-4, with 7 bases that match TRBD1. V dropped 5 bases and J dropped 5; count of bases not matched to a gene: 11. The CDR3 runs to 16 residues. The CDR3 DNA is TGTGCCAGCAGTCCATTGGCCGGGACAGCCAATGAAAAACTGTTTTTT. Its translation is CASSPLAGTANEKLFF.

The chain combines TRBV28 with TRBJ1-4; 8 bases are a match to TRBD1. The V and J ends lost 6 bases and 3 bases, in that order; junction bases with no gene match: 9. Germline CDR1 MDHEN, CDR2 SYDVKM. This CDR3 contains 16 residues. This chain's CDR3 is CASRGAVQGANEKLFF. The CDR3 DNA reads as TGTGCCAGCAGGGGCGCGGTACAGGGGGCTAATGAAAAACTGTTTTTT. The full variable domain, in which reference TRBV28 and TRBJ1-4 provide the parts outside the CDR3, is DVKVTQSSRYLVKRTGEKVFLECVQDMDHENMFWYRQDPGLGLRLIYFSYDVKMKEKGDIPEGYSVSREKKERFSLILESASTNQTSMYLCASRGAVQGANEKLFFGSGTQLSVL.

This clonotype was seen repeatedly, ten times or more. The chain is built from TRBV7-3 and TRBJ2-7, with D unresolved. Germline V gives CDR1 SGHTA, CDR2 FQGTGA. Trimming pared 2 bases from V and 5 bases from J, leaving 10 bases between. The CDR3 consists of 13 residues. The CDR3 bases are TGTGCCAGCAGCTTATATTCGGGTAACGAGCAGTACTTC. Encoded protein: CASSLYSGNEQYF. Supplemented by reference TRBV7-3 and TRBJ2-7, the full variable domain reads GAGVSQTPSNKVTEKGKYVELRCDPISGHTALYWYRQSLGQGPEFLIYFQGTGAADDSGLPNDRFFAVRPEGSVSTLKIQRTERGDSAVYLCASSLYSGNEQYFGPGTRLTVT.

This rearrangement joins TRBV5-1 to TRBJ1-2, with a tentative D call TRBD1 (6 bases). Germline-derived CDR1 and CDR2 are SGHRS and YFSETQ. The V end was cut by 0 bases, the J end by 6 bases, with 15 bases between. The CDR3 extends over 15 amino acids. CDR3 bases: TGCGCCAGCAGCTTGGCCGTAGGGGGTTCGGATGGCTACACCTTC. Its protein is CASSLAVGGSDGYTF. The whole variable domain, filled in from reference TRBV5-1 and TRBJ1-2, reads KAGVTQTPRYLIKTRGQQVTLSCSPISGHRSVSWYQQTPGQGLQFLFEYFSETQRNKGNFPGRFSGRQFSNSRSEMNVSTLELGDSALYLCASSLAVGGSDGYTFGSGTRLTVV.

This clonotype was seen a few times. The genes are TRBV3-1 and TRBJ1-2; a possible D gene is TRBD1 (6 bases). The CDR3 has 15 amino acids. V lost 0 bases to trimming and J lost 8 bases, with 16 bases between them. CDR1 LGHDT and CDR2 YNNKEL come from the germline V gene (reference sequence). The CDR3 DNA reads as TGTGCCAGCAGCCAAGACATTGGGGACAAGTACGGCTACACCTTC. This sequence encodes CASSQDIGDKYGYTF.

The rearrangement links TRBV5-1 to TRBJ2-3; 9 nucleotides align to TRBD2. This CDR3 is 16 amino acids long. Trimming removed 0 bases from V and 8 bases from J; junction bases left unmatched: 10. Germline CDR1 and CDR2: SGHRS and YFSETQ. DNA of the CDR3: TGCGCCAGCAGCTTGGGAGTTAGCGGGAGTGCAGGTACGCAGTATTTT. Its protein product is CASSLGVSGSAGTQYF.

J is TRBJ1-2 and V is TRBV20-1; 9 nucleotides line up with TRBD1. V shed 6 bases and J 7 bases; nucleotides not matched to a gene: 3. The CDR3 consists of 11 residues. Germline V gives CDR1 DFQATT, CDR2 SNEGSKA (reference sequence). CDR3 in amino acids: CSAGTGSGYTF. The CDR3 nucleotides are TGCAGTGCAGGGACAGGGTCTGGCTACACCTTC.

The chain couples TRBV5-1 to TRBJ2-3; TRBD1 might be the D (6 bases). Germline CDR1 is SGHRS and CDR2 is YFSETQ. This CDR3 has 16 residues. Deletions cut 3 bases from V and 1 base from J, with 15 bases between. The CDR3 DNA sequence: TGCGCCAGCAGCTACCATGTAGGGGGTCGCACAGATACGCAGTATTTT. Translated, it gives CASSYHVGGRTDTQYF.

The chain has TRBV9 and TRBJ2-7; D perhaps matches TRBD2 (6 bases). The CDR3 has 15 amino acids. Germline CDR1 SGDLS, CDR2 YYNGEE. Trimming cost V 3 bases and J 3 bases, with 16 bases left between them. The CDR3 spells CASSAGLTINYEQYF. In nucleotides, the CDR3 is TGTGCCAGCAGCGCCGGACTAACGATCAACTACGAGCAGTACTTC.

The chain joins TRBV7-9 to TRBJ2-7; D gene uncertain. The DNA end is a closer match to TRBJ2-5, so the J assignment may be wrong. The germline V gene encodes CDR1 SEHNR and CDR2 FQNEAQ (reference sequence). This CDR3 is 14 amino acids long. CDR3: CASSVGFTQETQYF. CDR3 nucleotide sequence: TGTGCCAGCAGCGTAGGCTTTACACAAGAGACCCAGTACTTC.

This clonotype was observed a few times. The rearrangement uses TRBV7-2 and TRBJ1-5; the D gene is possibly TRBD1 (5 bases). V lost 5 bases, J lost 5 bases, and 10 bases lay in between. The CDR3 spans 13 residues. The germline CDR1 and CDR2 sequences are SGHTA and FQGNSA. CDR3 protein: CASSPGRDQPQHF. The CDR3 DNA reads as TGTGCCAGCAGCCCAGGCAGGGATCAGCCCCAGCATTTT.

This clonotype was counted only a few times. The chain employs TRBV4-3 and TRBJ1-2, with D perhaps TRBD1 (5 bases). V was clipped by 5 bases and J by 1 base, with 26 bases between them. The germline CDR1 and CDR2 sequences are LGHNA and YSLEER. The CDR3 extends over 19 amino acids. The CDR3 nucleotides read TGCGCCAGCAGCGGAGATCTGGGGCAGATCCCCCTCCTTAACTATGGCTACACCTTC. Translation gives CASSGDLGQIPLLNYGYTF.

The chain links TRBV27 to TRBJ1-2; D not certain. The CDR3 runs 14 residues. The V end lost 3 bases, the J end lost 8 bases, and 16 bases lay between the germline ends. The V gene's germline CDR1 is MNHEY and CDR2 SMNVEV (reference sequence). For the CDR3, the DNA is TGTGCCAGCAGTTTGGATCCCTCGGGCCACGGCTACACCTTC. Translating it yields CASSLDPSGHGYTF.

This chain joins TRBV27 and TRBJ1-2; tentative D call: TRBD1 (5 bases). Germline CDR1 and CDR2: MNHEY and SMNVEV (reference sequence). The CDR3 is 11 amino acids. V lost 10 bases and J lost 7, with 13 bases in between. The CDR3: CATEGLGGYTF. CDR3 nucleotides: TGTGCCACCGAGGGGCTTGGTGGCTACACCTTC.

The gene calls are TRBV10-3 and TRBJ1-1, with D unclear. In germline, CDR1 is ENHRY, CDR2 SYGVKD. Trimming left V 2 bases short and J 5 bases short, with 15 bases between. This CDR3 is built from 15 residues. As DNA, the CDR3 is TGTGCCATCAGTGAGGCCGGTCAAACGGGAACTGAAGCTTTCTTT. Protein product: CAISEAGQTGTEAFF.

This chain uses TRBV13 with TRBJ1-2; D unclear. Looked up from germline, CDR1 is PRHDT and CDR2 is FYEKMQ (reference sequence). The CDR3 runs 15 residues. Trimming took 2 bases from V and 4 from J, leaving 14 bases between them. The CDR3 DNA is TGTGCCAGCAGCTTAATCACGGGATACCTCTATGGCTACACCTTC. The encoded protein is CASSLITGYLYGYTF.

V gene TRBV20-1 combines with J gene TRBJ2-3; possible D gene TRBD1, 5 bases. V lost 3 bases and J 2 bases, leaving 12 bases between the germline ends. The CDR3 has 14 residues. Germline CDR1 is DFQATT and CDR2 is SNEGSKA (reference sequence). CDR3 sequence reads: CSASTPGFTDTQYF. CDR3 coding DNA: TGCAGTGCTAGTACCCCAGGGTTCACAGATACGCAGTATTTT.

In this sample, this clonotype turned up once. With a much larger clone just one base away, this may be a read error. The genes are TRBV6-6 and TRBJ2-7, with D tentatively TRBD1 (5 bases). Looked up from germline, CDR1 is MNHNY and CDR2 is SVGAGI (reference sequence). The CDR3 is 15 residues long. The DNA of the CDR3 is TGTGCCGGCAGTGACTCAGGGCTCCACGGGTACGAGCAGTACTTC. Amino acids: CAGSDSGLHGYEQYF.

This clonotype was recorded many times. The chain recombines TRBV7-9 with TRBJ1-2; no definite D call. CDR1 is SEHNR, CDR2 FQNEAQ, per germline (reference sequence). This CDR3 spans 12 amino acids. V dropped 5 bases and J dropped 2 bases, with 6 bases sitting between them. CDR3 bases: TGTGCCAGCAGCCCTCGGAACTATGGCTACACCTTC. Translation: CASSPRNYGYTF.